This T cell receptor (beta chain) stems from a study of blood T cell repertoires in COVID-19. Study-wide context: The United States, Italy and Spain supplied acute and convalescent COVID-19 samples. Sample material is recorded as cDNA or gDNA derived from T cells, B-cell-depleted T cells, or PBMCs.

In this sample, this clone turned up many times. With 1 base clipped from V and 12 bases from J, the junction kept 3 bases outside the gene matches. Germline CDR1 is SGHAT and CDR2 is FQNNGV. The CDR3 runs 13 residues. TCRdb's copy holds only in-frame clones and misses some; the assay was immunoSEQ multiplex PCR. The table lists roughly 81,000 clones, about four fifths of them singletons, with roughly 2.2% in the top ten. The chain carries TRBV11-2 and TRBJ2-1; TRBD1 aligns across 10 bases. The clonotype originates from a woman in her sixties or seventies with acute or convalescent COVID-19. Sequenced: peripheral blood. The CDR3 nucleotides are TGTGCCAGCAGCTTAGCCCGGGACAGGGGGCAGTTCTTC. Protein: CASSLARDRGQFF.